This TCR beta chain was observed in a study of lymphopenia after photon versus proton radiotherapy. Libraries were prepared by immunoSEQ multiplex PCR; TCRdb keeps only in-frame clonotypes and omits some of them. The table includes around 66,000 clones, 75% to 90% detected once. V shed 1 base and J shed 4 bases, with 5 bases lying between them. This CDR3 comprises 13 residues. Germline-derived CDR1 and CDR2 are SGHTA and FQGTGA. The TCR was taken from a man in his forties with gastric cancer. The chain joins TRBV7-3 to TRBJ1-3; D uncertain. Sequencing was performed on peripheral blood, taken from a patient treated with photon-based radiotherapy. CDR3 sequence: CASSLNKGNTIYF. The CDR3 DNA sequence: TGTGCCAGCAGCTTAAATAAAGGAAACACCATATATTTT.